This T cell receptor (beta chain) was recovered during a study of blood T cell repertoires in COVID-19. The overall study: The United States, Italy and Spain were the sources of the acute and convalescent COVID-19 samples. Nucleic acid was either cDNA or gDNA, and it came from T cells, B-cell-depleted T cells, or PBMCs.

The Seattle patients joined while their infection was active and were tracked longitudinally afterward. The germline CDR1 and CDR2 sequences are SGHVS and FQNEAQ. Trimming took 7 bases from V and 1 from J, leaving 22 bases between them. The CDR3 is 17 residues long. Per the original methods: The assay estimated nucleated cells by amplifying reference gene primers. Here immunoSEQ multiplex PCR was the method, and the copy in TCRdb shows in-frame clones only, minus some. V and J calls and clone size are copied from that table; D and trimming were computed from the DNA. The sample lists some 220,000 clones, roughly four fifths occurring once.

This TCR derives from a woman between 65 and 79 years old with COVID-19, enrolled during active disease. Sequencing input: peripheral blood. The chain has TRBV7-8 and TRBJ1-2; TRBD1 is a possible D gene (5 bases). In DNA form, the CDR3 reads TGTGCCAGCAACTCGGCCATCGGGGACTTTCTTAACTATGGCTACACCTTC. Protein sequence: CASNSAIGDFLNYGYTF.